Described below is a single T cell receptor (beta chain) sequence and its context. Antigen: not known. The sample originates from a study of cytomegalovirus exposure and HLA in healthy donors. The overall study: Among the roughly 380 donors who were genotyped, approximately 76% fell in the genetic ancestry cluster that is associated with self-reported Caucasian donors. Findings of the study overall: Testing in vitro showed a few CMV-associated chains specific for CMV antigens. It was reported that the classifier diagnosed cytomegalovirus status with high specificity and sensitivity in both the original and validation cohorts. Overall, some 160 TCR beta chains were annotated as cytomegalovirus-associated.

Germline lookup yields CDR1 SGDLS and CDR2 YYNGEE. Trimming took off 4 bases at V and 0 bases at J, with 8 bases between the two ends. The CDR3 extends over 15 amino acids. PCR primers comprised 60 Vbeta and 13 Jbeta primers. Measured with immunoSEQ multiplex PCR; TCRdb has only the in-frame clones, and not every one. The table includes 100,000 or so clones, about 80% detected once. Specimen: PBMCs. The receptor's source is a man in his thirties or forties in good health and CMV-seronegative. The V call is TRBV9, the J call TRBJ2-6; no clear D. The CDR3 region is CASSIQDSGANVLTF. For the CDR3, the DNA is TGTGCCAGCAGCATTCAGGACTCTGGGGCCAACGTCCTGACTTTC.